This TCR beta chain was sequenced during a study of a mutant IDH1 vaccine in newly diagnosed glioma. Across the whole study: Patients underwent eight vaccinations, which took place in weeks 1, 3, 5, 7, 11, 15, 19 and 23.

Here immunoSEQ multiplex PCR was the method, and the copy in TCRdb shows in-frame clones only, minus some. The table records 40,000 to 55,000 clones, about 91% of them present only once. The V end lost 4 bases, the J end lost 5 bases, and 19 bases lay between the germline ends. Germline V gives CDR1 SEHNR, CDR2 FQNEAQ (reference sequence). This CDR3 is built from 16 residues. General observations from the study: Researchers report vaccine-induced immune responses in 80% to 95% of patients.

This clone was seen a handful of times. The antigen remains undetermined. The time point: week 11, during vaccination. It was 300 ug of mutant IDH1 20-mer peptide that made up each vaccine dose, given with topical imiquimod. New WHO grade 3 or 4 IDH1-mutant, ATRX-lost astrocytomas were present in all donors. This sequence originates from a man aged 45-65 years with glioma. V usage is TRBV7-9 and J usage is TRBJ2-3, with D maybe TRBD1 (5 bases). This sample comprised PBMCs, obtained from a glioma patient whose treatment included an IDH1 peptide vaccine. This CDR3 is CASSSPQDRPLDTQYF. The DNA for the CDR3 is TGTGCCAGCAGCTCCCCACAGGACCGTCCCTTAGATACGCAGTATTTT.